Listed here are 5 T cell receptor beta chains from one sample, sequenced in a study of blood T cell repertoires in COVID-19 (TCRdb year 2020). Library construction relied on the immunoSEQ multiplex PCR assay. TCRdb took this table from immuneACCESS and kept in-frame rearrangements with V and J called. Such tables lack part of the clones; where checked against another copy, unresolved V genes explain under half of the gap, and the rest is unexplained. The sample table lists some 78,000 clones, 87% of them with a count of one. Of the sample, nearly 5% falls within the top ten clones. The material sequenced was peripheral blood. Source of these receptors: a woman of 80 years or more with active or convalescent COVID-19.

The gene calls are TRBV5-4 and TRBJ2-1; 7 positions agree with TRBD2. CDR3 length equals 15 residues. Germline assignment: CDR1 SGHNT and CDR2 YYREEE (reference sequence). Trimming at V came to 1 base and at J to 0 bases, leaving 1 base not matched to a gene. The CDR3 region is CASSLTSVSYNEQFF. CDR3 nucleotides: TGTGCCAGCAGCTTGACTAGCGTCTCCTACAATGAGCAGTTCTTC.

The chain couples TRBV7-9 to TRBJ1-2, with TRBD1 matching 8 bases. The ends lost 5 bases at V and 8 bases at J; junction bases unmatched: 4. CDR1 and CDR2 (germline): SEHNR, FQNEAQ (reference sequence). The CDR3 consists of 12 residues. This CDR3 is CASSAGTGGYTF. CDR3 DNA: TGTGCCAGCAGCGCCGGGACAGGCGGCTACACCTTC.

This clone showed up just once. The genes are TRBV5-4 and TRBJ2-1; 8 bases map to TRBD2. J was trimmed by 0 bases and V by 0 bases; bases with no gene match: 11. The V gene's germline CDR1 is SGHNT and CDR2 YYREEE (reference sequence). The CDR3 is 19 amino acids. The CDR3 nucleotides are TGTGCCAGCAGCTTGGGGGGGCGTAGCGGGAAACTCTCCTACAATGAGCAGTTCTTC. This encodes CASSLGGRSGKLSYNEQFF.

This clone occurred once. The chain's CDR3 is CASSPPLGGNTEAFF. The CDR3 coding sequence is TGTGCCAGCAGTCCCCCCTTGGGGGGGAACACTGAAGCTTTCTTT. This chain joins TRBV28 and TRBJ1-1; possible D gene TRBD1, 5 bases. The V and J ends lost 5 bases and 1 base respectively, with 14 bases between them. The CDR3 loop spans 15 amino acids. Germline CDR1 reads MDHEN; CDR2 reads SYDVKM.

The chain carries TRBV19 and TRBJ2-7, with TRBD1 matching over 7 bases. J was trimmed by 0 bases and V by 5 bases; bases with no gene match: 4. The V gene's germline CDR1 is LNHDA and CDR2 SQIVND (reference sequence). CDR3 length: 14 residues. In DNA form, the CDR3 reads TGTGCCAGTAGTGTCCGGGACAGCTCCTACGAGCAGTACTTC. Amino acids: CASSVRDSSYEQYF. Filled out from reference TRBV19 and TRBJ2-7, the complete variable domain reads DGGITQSPKYLFRKEGQNVTLSCEQNLNHDAMYWYRQDPGQGLRLIYYSQIVNDFQKGDIAEGYSVSREKKESFPLTVTSAQKNPTAFYLCASSVRDSSYEQYFGPGTRLTVT.